Below are 15 T cell receptor beta chains sequenced from a single sample in a study of blood T cells in healthy people across ages. A second roughly 6 to 12 cycle PCR used barcoded and J-beta primers. TCRdb analysed the 5' RACE reads with MiXCR anew, one entry per CDR3 protein. Of roughly 680,000 distinct CDR3 sequences in the sample, approximately 50% were seen once. Input material: blood. These receptors all come from a woman aged 60-70 years in good health.

The CDR3 reads CATSRDRGLSYGYTF. The CDR3 DNA follows: TGTGCCACCAGCAGAGACAGGGGGCTCAGCTATGGCTACACCTTC. The chain links TRBV15 to TRBJ1-2; TRBD1 matches at 8 bases. The junction had 4 bases not matched to a gene; V was cut back by 0 bases and J by 4 bases. The germline V gene encodes CDR1 LNHNV and CDR2 YYDKDF (reference sequence). The length of the CDR3 is 15 residues.

The rearrangement joins TRBV19 to TRBJ2-7; unclear D gene. The germline CDR1 and CDR2 sequences are LNHDA and SQIVND (reference sequence). The CDR3 spans 13 residues. The germline V and J ends were trimmed by 2 bases and 3 bases, with 8 bases remaining between them. CDR3 in amino acids: CASSIWHLYEQYF. The CDR3 DNA sequence: TGTGCCAGTAGTATATGGCACCTCTACGAGCAGTACTTC.

This chain uses TRBV6-2 or TRBV6-3 with TRBJ2-7; D ambiguous. Between the trimmed V and J ends, which lost 11 bases and 0 bases, there was a span of 8 bases. The CDR3 spans 11 residues. Germline CDR1 reads MNHEY; CDR2 reads SVGEGT. The CDR3 is CAVPHSYEQYF. DNA of the CDR3: TGTGCCGTCCCCCACTCCTACGAGCAGTACTTC.

This clonotype was seen more than once but under ten times. The rearrangement links TRBV3-1 to TRBJ2-5; 8 bases map to TRBD1. Trimming took 6 bases from V and 5 from J; bases not matched to a gene: 5. CDR1 is LGHDT and CDR2 is YNNKEL in the germline V gene (reference sequence). The CDR3 is 13 amino acids. DNA of the CDR3: TGTGCCAGCAGGACAGGGGTCATGGAGACCCAGTACTTC. This encodes CASRTGVMETQYF.

The gene calls are TRBV5-1 and TRBJ2-7, with a tentative D call TRBD2 (6 bases). The germline CDR1 and CDR2 sequences are SGHRS and YFSETQ. The CDR3 runs 15 residues. The V gene lost 5 bases and the J gene lost 2 bases, with 17 bases spanning the gap. CDR3 protein: CASRTGAWDPYEQYF. In DNA, the CDR3 is TGCGCCAGCAGAACGGGAGCTTGGGATCCCTACGAGCAGTACTTC.

CDR3 sequence reads: CASSQEAAGPTDTQYF. The CDR3 DNA sequence: TGCGCCAGCAGCCAAGAGGCGGCAGGGCCCACAGATACGCAGTATTTT. The gene calls are TRBV4-3 and TRBJ2-3; a possible D gene is TRBD1 (5 bases). Between the trimmed V and J ends, which lost 0 bases and 2 bases, there was a span of 12 bases. The CDR3 has 16 residues. CDR1 is LGHNA, CDR2 YSLEER, per germline.

V is TRBV20-1 and J is TRBJ2-2; D is possibly TRBD2 (5 bases). The germline V gene has CDR1 DFQATT and CDR2 SNEGSKA (reference sequence). V lost 3 bases and J lost 5, with 10 bases in between. The CDR3 runs to 13 residues. Here the CDR3 reads CSARRVDTGELFF. For the CDR3, the DNA is TGCAGTGCTAGGAGGGTAGATACCGGGGAGCTGTTTTTT.

A few counts support this clonotype. The chain employs TRBV29-1 and TRBJ1-2; D gene unclear. Trimming pared 0 bases from V and 2 bases from J, leaving 13 bases between. Germline V CDR1 and CDR2: SQVTM, ANQGSEA. The CDR3 totals 15 residues. The CDR3 nucleotides are TGCAGCGTTGAAGATCCTCTACCAGGAAACTATGGCTACACCTTC. This encodes CSVEDPLPGNYGYTF.

The chain has TRBV7-2 and TRBJ2-6; D uncertain. This CDR3 has 15 amino acids. V dropped 3 bases and J dropped 2 bases, with 8 bases sitting between them. Germline values: CDR1 SGHTA, CDR2 FQGNSA. CDR3 coding DNA: TGTGCCAGCAGCTTGACGGTCCCTGGGGCCAACGTCCTGACTTTC. Translating gives CASSLTVPGANVLTF.

The chain recombines TRBV27 with TRBJ2-1; no firm D call. The J call may not be correct, given that the DNA end is closer to TRBJ2-7. From germline, CDR1 is MNHEY and CDR2 SMNVEV (reference sequence). CDR3 length equals 13 residues. CDR3 residues: CASSPSPYNEQYF. CDR3 in DNA: TGTGCCAGCAGTCCCTCTCCCTACAATGAGCAGTACTTC.

This chain uses TRBV3-1 with TRBJ2-3; 12 bases align to TRBD2. CDR3 length: 16 residues. In germline, CDR1 is LGHDT, CDR2 YNNKEL (reference sequence). Germline trimming cut 1 base from V and 10 bases from J; bases unmatched to any gene: 9. For the CDR3, the DNA is TGTGCCAGCAGCCAAGCTCTGACTAGCGGGAGTGGTGCGCAGTATTTT. Its translation is CASSQALTSGSGAQYF.

The sample holds a few counts of this clonotype. The chain carries TRBV7-2 and TRBJ2-4, with 11 bases aligning to TRBD2. After removal of 0 bases from V and 3 bases from J, the junction contained 4 bases not matched to a gene. The germline CDR1 and CDR2 sequences are SGHTA and FQGNSA. CDR3 length equals 17 residues. This chain's CDR3 is CASSLASSGGNKNIQYF. Written as DNA, the CDR3 is TGTGCCAGCAGCTTAGCGTCTAGCGGGGGGAACAAAAACATTCAGTACTTC. Together with reference TRBV7-2 and TRBJ2-4, the CDR3 gives the full variable domain: GAGVSQSPSNKVTEKGKDVELRCDPISGHTALYWYRQSLGQGLEFLIYFQGNSAPDKSGLPSDRFSAERTGGSVSTLTIQRTQQEDSAVYLCASSLASSGGNKNIQYFGAGTRLSVL.

The chain couples TRBV9 to TRBJ1-1, with D unresolved. CDR1 is SGDLS, CDR2 YYNGEE, per germline. V was pared by 4 bases and J by 4 bases, with 17 bases between. The CDR3 contains 15 residues. The DNA for the CDR3 is TGTGCCAGCAGCCCCCGTCCGTCGGGAAGCACTGAAGCTTTCTTT. Translating it yields CASSPRPSGSTEAFF.

This clonotype was seen repeatedly, ten times or more. This chain joins TRBV29-1 and TRBJ2-7; D is possibly TRBD2 (6 bases). This CDR3 comprises 14 residues. The V and J ends lost 6 bases and 2 bases respectively, with 17 bases between them. Germline loops: CDR1 SQVTM, CDR2 ANQGSEA. The CDR3 sequence: CSVGLALSTYEQYF. The CDR3 DNA reads as TGCAGCGTGGGTCTAGCGCTTTCCACCTACGAGCAGTACTTC.

The chain recombines TRBV5-1 with TRBJ2-4; 16 bases line up with TRBD2. V dropped 4 bases and J dropped 5; count of bases not matched to a gene: 18. Germline loops: CDR1 SGHRS, CDR2 YFSETQ. The CDR3 has 21 residues. The CDR3: CASSIAGTSGRARGGENIQYF. DNA of the CDR3: TGCGCCAGCAGCATCGCCGGGACTAGCGGGAGGGCGAGGGGTGGGGAAAACATTCAGTACTTC.